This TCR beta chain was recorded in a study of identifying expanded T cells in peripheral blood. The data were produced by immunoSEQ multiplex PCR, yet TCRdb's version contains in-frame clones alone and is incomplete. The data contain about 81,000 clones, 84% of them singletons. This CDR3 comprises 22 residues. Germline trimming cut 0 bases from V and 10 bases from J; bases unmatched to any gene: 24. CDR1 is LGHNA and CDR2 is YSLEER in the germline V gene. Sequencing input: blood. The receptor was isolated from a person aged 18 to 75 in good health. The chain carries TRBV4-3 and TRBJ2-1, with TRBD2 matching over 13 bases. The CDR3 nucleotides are TGCGCCAGCAGCCAAGAAAAGACCAGGGGGGATCTTACTAGCGGGAGGGCCGGGGAGCAGTTCTTC. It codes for CASSQEKTRGDLTSGRAGEQFF.